Below are 21 T cell receptor beta chains sequenced from a single sample in a study of blood T cell repertoires in COVID-19. Clones were sequenced by immunoSEQ multiplex PCR, and TCRdb holds only the in-frame ones, with some missing. The profile shows around 100,000 clones, around 85% of them singletons. Sequencing was performed on peripheral blood. The origin of the receptors is a man aged 45-60 years with active or convalescent COVID-19.

Only one count was recorded for this clone. The chain links TRBV24-1 to TRBJ2-1; 11 bases agree with TRBD2. Germline V gene data show CDR1 as KGHDR and CDR2 as SFDVKD. V was clipped by 9 bases and J by 0 bases; unmatched bases: 9. This CDR3 contains 17 residues. CDR3 nucleotides: TGTGCCACCCAGGGGCTAGCGGGAGGCACCTCCTACAATGAGCAGTTCTTC. Its protein is CATQGLAGGTSYNEQFF.

The chain uses TRBV3-1 (or the pseudogene TRBV3-2) and TRBJ1-5; 7 positions match TRBD1. Germline V gene lookup returns CDR1 LGHDT and CDR2 YNNKEL (reference sequence). V gave up 4 bases and J gave up 1 base; unmatched junction bases: 4. The CDR3 spans 15 residues. This CDR3 is CASSLRTGSNQPQHF. The CDR3 bases are TGTGCCAGCAGCCTAAGGACAGGAAGCAATCAGCCCCAGCATTTT.

The chain combines TRBV29-1 with TRBJ2-3; 11 bases map to TRBD1. The CDR3 has 18 residues. Trimming at V came to 0 bases and at J to 2 bases, leaving 10 bases not matched to a gene. Germline V lookup: CDR1 SQVTM, CDR2 ANQGSEA. The CDR3: CSVEDAGRTGGLTDTQYF. The CDR3 DNA reads TGCAGCGTTGAAGATGCGGGCCGGACAGGGGGCCTCACAGATACGCAGTATTTT.

This chain links TRBV29-1 with TRBJ2-2, with D tentatively TRBD2 (5 bases). The germline V gene encodes CDR1 SQVTM and CDR2 ANQGSEA. This CDR3 contains 16 residues. With 5 bases removed from V and 0 bases from J, the gap between germline ends came to 16 bases. This CDR3 is CSVSGLPLPNTGELFF. CDR3 DNA sequence: TGCAGCGTTTCCGGACTCCCCTTGCCGAACACCGGGGAGCTGTTTTTT.

This clone was picked up a small number of times. The gene calls are TRBV5-4 and TRBJ2-7; D is perhaps TRBD2 (6 bases). The V gene lost 4 bases and the J gene lost 4 bases, with 18 bases spanning the gap. Germline loops: CDR1 SGHNT, CDR2 YYREEE (reference sequence). The CDR3 contains 15 residues. The CDR3 nucleotides read TGTGCCAGCAGCCGCGGGACCCCTGCCGATTACGAGCAGTACTTC. This encodes CASSRGTPADYEQYF.

The genes are TRBV28 and TRBJ2-5; D is perhaps TRBD2 (5 bases). Germline CDR1 is MDHEN and CDR2 is SYDVKM. The CDR3 runs 14 residues. V was trimmed by 1 base and J by 2 bases, leaving 8 bases between them. Written as DNA, the CDR3 is TGTGCCAGCAGTTTATCGGGGATTCAAGAGACCCAGTACTTC. Residues: CASSLSGIQETQYF.

CDR3 in amino acids: CASSDFPGEEQFF. The CDR3, as DNA: TGTGCCAGCAGTGATTTTCCCGGGGAAGAGCAGTTCTTC. This sequence joins TRBV2 and TRBJ2-1; perhaps TRBD2 as D (5 bases). Germline V gives CDR1 SNHLY, CDR2 FYNNEI. The CDR3 loop spans 13 amino acids. V lost 3 bases and J 10 bases, leaving 13 bases between the germline ends.

This chain connects TRBV5-6 to TRBJ1-1; 9 bases map to TRBD1. The CDR3 contains 14 residues. Losses at the gene ends were 4 bases for V and 6 bases for J; bases not matched to a gene: 7. The V gene's germline CDR1 is SGHDT and CDR2 YYEEEE. CDR3 residues: CASSNRDRVPEAFF. The CDR3 nucleotides are TGTGCCAGCAGCAACCGGGACAGGGTCCCTGAAGCTTTCTTT.

This sequence joins TRBV11-2 and TRBJ1-1; possible D gene TRBD1, 5 bases. Germline loops: CDR1 SGHAT, CDR2 FQNNGV. Trimming removed 4 bases from V and 3 bases from J, with 15 bases in between. This CDR3 contains 15 residues. The CDR3 loop is CASSSTPAGYTEAFF. CDR3 bases: TGTGCCAGCAGCTCGACCCCGGCAGGGTACACTGAAGCTTTCTTT.

The CDR3, as DNA: TGTGCCAGCAGCTTAACTCGGGAGGGCACAGATACGCAGTATTTT. This gives the protein CASSLTREGTDTQYF. J is TRBJ2-3 and V is TRBV7-3, with TRBD2 identical over 7 bases. CDR3 length: 15 residues. With 0 bases clipped from V and 1 base from J, the junction kept 1 base outside the gene matches. The germline CDR1 and CDR2 sequences are SGHTA and FQGTGA.

The chain couples TRBV18 to TRBJ1-2, with a possible D match to TRBD1 (6 bases). Germline V CDR1 and CDR2: KGHSH, LQKENI. The CDR3 is 15 residues long. The V end lost 6 bases, the J end lost 2 bases, and 16 bases lay between the germline ends. The DNA of the CDR3 is TGTGCCAGCTCCCCAGGCCAGGGGCGCAACTATGGCTACACCTTC. It is translated as CASSPGQGRNYGYTF.

The V call is TRBV27, the J call TRBJ1-2, with 9 bases fitting TRBD1. CDR1 and CDR2 (germline): MNHEY, SMNVEV (reference sequence). Trimming cost V 3 bases and J 0 bases; bases outside gene matches: 2. CDR3 size: 15 residues. The CDR3 loop is CASSFTGGANYGYTF. The CDR3 DNA reads as TGTGCCAGCAGTTTCACAGGGGGCGCTAACTATGGCTACACCTTC.

The chain joins TRBV3-1 (or the pseudogene TRBV3-2) to TRBJ1-2, with D maybe TRBD1 (5 bases). Germline lookup yields CDR1 LGHDT and CDR2 YNNKEL (reference sequence). This CDR3 has 13 amino acids. Trimming cost V 2 bases and J 4 bases, with 8 bases left between them. CDR3 sequence (DNA): TGTGCCAGCAGCCAACAGGGATCCTATGGCTACACCTTC. Translating gives CASSQQGSYGYTF.

This clone was seen a handful of times. The chain has TRBV12-2 and TRBJ2-5; the DNA was not used to check the table's D call, TRBD1. TRBV12-2 is termed a pseudogene. The CDR3 consists of 16 residues. The chain's CDR3 is CASRLARDRGRETQYF. The CDR3 nucleotides read TGTGCAAGTCGCTTAGCGAGGGACAGGGGGCGAGAGACCCAGTACTTC.

The chain recombines TRBV11-2 with TRBJ2-1; D may be TRBD2 (6 bases). Trimming pared 4 bases from V and 3 bases from J, leaving 16 bases between. The CDR3 covers 16 residues. The V gene's germline CDR1 is SGHAT and CDR2 FQNNGV. The CDR3 nucleotides are TGTGCCAGCAGCTCACGTCGGGAGCTCCACTACAATGAGCAGTTCTTC. Amino acid sequence: CASSSRRELHYNEQFF. Supplemented by reference TRBV11-2 and TRBJ2-1, the full variable domain reads EAGVAQSPRYKIIEKRQSVAFWCNPISGHATLYWYQQILGQGPKLLIQFQNNGVVDDSQLPKDRFSAERLKGVDSTLKIQPAKLEDSAVYLCASSSRRELHYNEQFFGPGTRLTVL.

V and J are TRBV18 and TRBJ1-2; 9 nucleotides match TRBD1. Germline V gene lookup returns CDR1 KGHSH and CDR2 LQKENI. This CDR3 comprises 16 residues. Trimming took 4 bases from V and 10 from J; bases not matched to a gene: 16. The CDR3 DNA reads TGTGCCAGCTCACTTACGAGGGCCCGGGACAGGGTTATCTACACCTTC. It translates to CASSLTRARDRVIYTF. Variable domain in full (rest from reference TRBV18 and TRBJ1-2): NAGVMQNPRHLVRRRGQEARLRCSPMKGHSHVYWYRQLPEEGLKFMVYLQKENIIDESGMPKERFSAEFPKEGPSILRIQQVVRGDSAAYFCASSLTRARDRVIYTFGSGTRLTVV.

The V and J genes are TRBV24-1 and TRBJ2-2; possibly TRBD2 for D (6 bases). Germline V gene data show CDR1 as KGHDR and CDR2 as SFDVKD. Trimming left V 4 bases short and J 7 bases short, with 12 bases between. The CDR3 is 14 residues long. As DNA, the CDR3 is TGTGCCACCAGTGACCCGGTGGGACTCGGGGAGCTGTTTTTT. It is translated as CATSDPVGLGELFF.

This chain links TRBV19 with TRBJ2-4; 8 bases agree with TRBD1. The V and J ends lost 5 bases and 2 bases, in that order; junction bases with no gene match: 8. This CDR3 contains 16 residues. In germline, CDR1 is LNHDA, CDR2 SQIVND (reference sequence). CDR3 sequence reads: CASSPDRVRTKNIQYF. The CDR3 DNA follows: TGTGCCAGTAGTCCGGACAGGGTTAGGACCAAAAACATTCAGTACTTC.

The gene calls are TRBV3-1 (or the pseudogene TRBV3-2) and TRBJ2-7; D is possibly TRBD1 (5 bases). V was pared by 3 bases and J by 12 bases, with 18 bases between. CDR1 is LGHDT, CDR2 YNNKEL, per germline (reference sequence). This CDR3 spans 13 amino acids. CDR3 loop: CASSQQGFGVSYF. CDR3 coding DNA: TGTGCCAGCAGCCAGCAGGGTTTTGGCGTTTCGTACTTC.

The V and J genes are TRBV12-3 or TRBV12-4 and TRBJ2-3; D gene ambiguous. Trimming pared 6 bases from V and 2 bases from J, leaving 6 bases between. CDR3 length equals 12 residues. CDR3 residues: CASSQYTDTQYF. Here the CDR3 DNA reads TGTGCCAGCAGCCAGTACACAGATACGCAGTATTTT.

The chain recombines TRBV5-4 with TRBJ1-1, with D unresolved. CDR1 SGHNT and CDR2 YYREEE come from the germline V gene (reference sequence). V lost 1 base and J 8 bases, leaving 15 bases between the germline ends. The CDR3 contains 14 residues. The CDR3 region has the DNA TGTGCCAGCAGCTTGCTTTCAAGCGTTGGCGAAGCTTTCTTT. This translates into CASSLLSSVGEAFF.